This T cell receptor beta chain was captured in a study of metastatic and nonmetastatic thyroid tumors. Study in general: Peripheral blood and tumor or nodule samples from malignant and benign thyroid patients were compared.

Every patient was untreated before thyroid surgery. TCRdb re-clonotyped the PCR reads through MiXCR. The data hold 13,000 to 15,000 clones, with roughly a quarter observed a single time. Study outcomes and limitations: It was reported that TCR beta diversity was significantly higher in malignant thyroid tumors than benign nodules, in blood and tumor.

At least ten counts were recorded for this clone. Its antigen is as yet unknown. Germline V lookup: CDR1 SEHNR, CDR2 FQNEAQ (reference sequence). V lost 1 base, J lost 4 bases, and 11 bases lay in between. The CDR3 spans 16 residues. Material for sequencing was tumor tissue. This TCR derives from a female donor with papillary thyroid cancer or a benign thyroid nodule (not recorded which). Some clones in this sample may be carry-over from other donors' samples. The rearrangement links TRBV7-9 to TRBJ1-6; D unclear. CDR3 in DNA: TGTGCCAGCAGCTTAGGCGCGGGGTTTTATAATTCACCCCTCCACTTT. This sequence encodes CASSLGAGFYNSPLHF.